The clone carrying this TCR beta chain came up many times. Its antigen is still unknown. Profiles of TCR beta VDJ and CDR3 were generated from a genomic DNA template. MiXCR, run by TCRdb on the reads, gives a single entry per CDR3 protein. The sample holds approximately 150,000 distinct CDR3 sequences, about half seen once. V lost 2 bases, J lost 4 bases, and 6 bases stayed unmatched. The germline V gene encodes CDR1 DFQATT and CDR2 SNEGSKA (reference sequence). The CDR3 extends over 14 amino acids. Selection for sequencing was limited to patients who had shown CD8+CD57+ cell expansion by flow cytometry. No therapy was given to patients before blood sampling. The data derive from a study of CD8+CD57+ T cells in acquired aplastic anemia. Study-level background: Average DNA yield from sorted CD4+ and CD8+ cells was about 3 ug. Findings and limits, study-wide: CD8+ Simpson's diversity did not differ significantly between patients and controls.

This TCR was sampled from a human donor with aplastic anemia. The rearrangement joins TRBV20-1 to TRBJ2-5, with TRBD1 matching 8 bases. The sequencing sample was made of sorted CD4+, CD8+, or CD8+CD57+ T cells (not recorded which) from PBMCs. CDR3 DNA sequence: TGCAGTGCTAGACAGGGGGCGATAGGAGAGACCCAGTACTTC. This translates into CSARQGAIGETQYF.